This entry concerns a single T cell receptor beta chain. Authors' methods: The assay estimated nucleated cells by amplifying reference gene primers. The data were produced by immunoSEQ multiplex PCR, yet TCRdb's version contains in-frame clones alone and is incomplete. D and trimming were read from the DNA, whereas the V and J calls and clone size are those reported in that table. The sample shows roughly 150,000 clones, approximately 83% of them seen only once. From germline, CDR1 is SGHTA and CDR2 FQGNSA. The germline V and J ends were trimmed by 5 bases and 3 bases, with 18 bases remaining between them. This CDR3 region has 16 residues. The record originates from a study of blood T cell repertoires in COVID-19. Study context: COVID-19 samples, acute and convalescent, were from the United States, Italy and Spain.

The sequence was collected from a man aged 65-85 years who had been exposed to COVID-19. The sequenced sample consisted of PBMCs or T cells enriched from blood (not recorded which). This chain connects TRBV7-2 to TRBJ2-3; possibly TRBD2 for D (6 bases). CDR3 protein: CASSQGPLGGTDTQYF. The CDR3 DNA reads as TGTGCCAGCAGCCAAGGACCATTGGGGGGTACAGATACGCAGTATTTT.